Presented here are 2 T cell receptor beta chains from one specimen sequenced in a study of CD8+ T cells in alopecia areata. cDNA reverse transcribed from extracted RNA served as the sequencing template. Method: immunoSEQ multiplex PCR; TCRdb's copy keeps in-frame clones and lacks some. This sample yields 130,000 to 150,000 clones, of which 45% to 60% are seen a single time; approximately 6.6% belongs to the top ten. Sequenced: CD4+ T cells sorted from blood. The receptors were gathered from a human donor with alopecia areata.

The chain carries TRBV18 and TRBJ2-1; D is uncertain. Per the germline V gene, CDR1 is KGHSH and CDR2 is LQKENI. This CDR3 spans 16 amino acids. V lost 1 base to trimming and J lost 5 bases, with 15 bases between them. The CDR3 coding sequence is TGTGCCAGCTCACCACGCACGGGTCGGTCGGACAATGAGCAGTTCTTC. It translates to CASSPRTGRSDNEQFF.

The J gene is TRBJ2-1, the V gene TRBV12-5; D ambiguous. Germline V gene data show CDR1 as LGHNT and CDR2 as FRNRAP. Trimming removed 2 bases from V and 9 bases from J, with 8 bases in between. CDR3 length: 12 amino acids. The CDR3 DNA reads TGTGCTAGTGGTTTGCTGTACGGTGAGCAGTTCTTC. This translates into CASGLLYGEQFF. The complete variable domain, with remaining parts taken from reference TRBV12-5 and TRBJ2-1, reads DARVTQTPRHKVTEMGQEVTMRCQPILGHNTVFWYRQTMMQGLELLAYFRNRAPLDDSGMPKDRFSAEMPDATLATLKIQPSEPRDSAVYFCASGLLYGEQFFGPGTRLTVL.